Listed below are T cell receptor beta chains from one sample, sequenced in a study of T cell responses to AZD1222 COVID-19 vaccine. The protocol was immunoSEQ multiplex PCR, while the TCRdb copy is restricted to in-frame clones and leaves out a portion. The table records over 95,000 clones, more than 70% of them present only once. The sequenced sample was peripheral blood, obtained 28 days after the second AZD1222 dose. The receptors stem from an adult who received the AZD1222 COVID-19 vaccine. Each CDR3 is given with its conserved first and last residue. A D gene is named only where the DNA matches it firmly. Rows give clone size only sometimes, using once, few, many, or a class for an expanded clone.

V gene: TRBV3-1/TRBV3-2
J gene: TRBJ2-5
D gene: .
CDR3 length: 13
clone size: .
CDR3 DNA: TGTGCCAGCAGCCAAGATCAAGGGGAGACCCAGTACTTC
CDR3 protein: CASSQDQGETQYF

V gene: TRBV29-1
J gene: TRBJ2-7
D gene: .
CDR3 length: 12
clone size: .
CDR3 DNA: TGCAGCGTTGAGCTCAGGGACTACGAGCAGTACTTC
CDR3 protein: CSVELRDYEQYF

V gene: TRBV6-5
J gene: TRBJ1-5
D gene: .
CDR3 length: 13
clone size: .
CDR3 DNA: TGTGCCAGCAGTTGGAGGGGAGGGCAGCCCCAGCATTTT
CDR3 protein: CASSWRGGQPQHF

V gene: TRBV5-1
J gene: TRBJ1-2
D gene: TRBD1
CDR3 length: 14
clone size: .
CDR3 DNA: TGCGCCAGCAGCCGTACCGACAGGGTATATGGCTACACCTTC
CDR3 protein: CASSRTDRVYGYTF

V gene: TRBV2
J gene: TRBJ1-3
D gene: .
CDR3 length: 13
clone size: .
CDR3 DNA: TGTGCCAGCAGACAGGAGGCTGGAAACACCATATATTTT
CDR3 protein: CASRQEAGNTIYF

V gene: TRBV2
J gene: TRBJ2-5
D gene: .
CDR3 length: 14
clone size: .
CDR3 DNA: TGTGCCAGCACGAGCGACAGAAGTACAGAGACCCAGTACTTC
CDR3 protein: CASTSDRSTETQYF

V gene: TRBV19
J gene: TRBJ2-5
D gene: .
CDR3 length: 14
clone size: .
CDR3 DNA: TGTGCCAGTAGTCCGATGGGTAGCATGGAGACCCAGTACTTC
CDR3 protein: CASSPMGSMETQYF

V gene: TRBV18
J gene: TRBJ2-2
D gene: .
CDR3 length: 16
clone size: .
CDR3 DNA: TGTGCCAGCTCACCACCGATGCGGATTGGTACCGGGGAGCTGTTTTTT
CDR3 protein: CASSPPMRIGTGELFF

V gene: TRBV7-2
J gene: TRBJ1-1
D gene: .
CDR3 length: 15
clone size: .
CDR3 DNA: TGTGCCAGCAGCGGAGGGTGGGGGAGACAGACTGAAGCTTTCTTT
CDR3 protein: CASSGGWGRQTEAFF

V gene: TRBV10-2
J gene: TRBJ1-1
D gene: .
CDR3 length: 13
clone size: .
CDR3 DNA: TGCGCCAGCAGTGAGTCGGGGAGCACTGAAGCTTTCTTT
CDR3 protein: CASSESGSTEAFF

V gene: TRBV15
J gene: TRBJ2-3
D gene: .
CDR3 length: 15
clone size: .
CDR3 DNA: TGTGCCACCAGCAGAGGCGGGGGCCTAACAGATACGCAGTATTTT
CDR3 protein: CATSRGGGLTDTQYF

V gene: TRBV10-1
J gene: TRBJ1-6
D gene: .
CDR3 length: 13
clone size: .
CDR3 DNA: TGCGCCAGTCAACGGGACGGCAATTCACCCCTCCACTTT
CDR3 protein: CASQRDGNSPLHF

V gene: TRBV6-5
J gene: TRBJ1-1
D gene: TRBD1
CDR3 length: 14
clone size: .
CDR3 DNA: TGTGCCAGCAGAGAGACAGGGTTGAACACTGAAGCTTTCTTT
CDR3 protein: CASRETGLNTEAFF

V gene: TRBV3-1/TRBV3-2
J gene: TRBJ1-1
D gene: .
CDR3 length: 16
clone size: .
CDR3 DNA: TGTGCCAGCAGCCAAGTCCTGAAAAGGTCCGGCACTGAAGCTTTCTTT
CDR3 protein: CASSQVLKRSGTEAFF

V gene: TRBV7-2
J gene: TRBJ1-4
D gene: .
CDR3 length: 15
clone size: .
CDR3 DNA: TGTGCCAGCAGCCCCCCCAGTGCAACTAATGAAAAACTGTTTTTT
CDR3 protein: CASSPPSATNEKLFF

V gene: TRBV5-1
J gene: TRBJ2-7
D gene: .
CDR3 length: 11
clone size: .
CDR3 DNA: TGCGCCAGCAGCCCCGGGACCGAGGGAGACTTC
CDR3 protein: CASSPGTEGDF

V gene: TRBV28
J gene: TRBJ1-4
D gene: .
CDR3 length: 14
clone size: .
CDR3 DNA: TGTGCCAGCAGCTCGGGGTCTACTAATGAAAAACTGTTTTTT
CDR3 protein: CASSSGSTNEKLFF

V gene: TRBV4-2
J gene: TRBJ1-6
D gene: .
CDR3 length: 15
clone size: .
CDR3 DNA: TGTGCCAGCAGCCAAGCCTCCCAAGGACGTTCACCCCTCCACTTT
CDR3 protein: CASSQASQGRSPLHF

V gene: TRBV11-3
J gene: TRBJ2-3
D gene: .
CDR3 length: 14
clone size: .
CDR3 DNA: TGTGCCAGCAGCTTAAGCCTAGCGACAGATACGCAGTATTTT
CDR3 protein: CASSLSLATDTQYF

V gene: TRBV5-5
J gene: TRBJ1-1
D gene: TRBD1
CDR3 length: 15
clone size: .
CDR3 DNA: TGTGCCAGCAGCTGGGGACAGAACCTGAACACTGAAGCTTTCTTT
CDR3 protein: CASSWGQNLNTEAFF

V gene: TRBV12-3/TRBV12-4
J gene: TRBJ2-7
D gene: .
CDR3 length: 13
clone size: .
CDR3 DNA: TGTGCCAGCACACCGGAGGAGGGATACGAGCAGTACTTC
CDR3 protein: CASTPEEGYEQYF

V gene: TRBV5-1
J gene: TRBJ2-5
D gene: .
CDR3 length: 14
clone size: .
CDR3 DNA: TGCGCCAGCAGCTTGGCCACTGATCAAGAGACCCAGTACTTC
CDR3 protein: CASSLATDQETQYF

V gene: TRBV3-1/TRBV3-2
J gene: TRBJ1-5
D gene: TRBD1
CDR3 length: 13
clone size: .
CDR3 DNA: TGTGCCAGCAGCACGGACAGGAATCAGCCCCAGCATTTT
CDR3 protein: CASSTDRNQPQHF

V gene: TRBV27
J gene: TRBJ2-1
D gene: TRBD2
CDR3 length: 18
clone size: .
CDR3 DNA: TGTGCCAGCAGTTTCGTCCCGGGGACTAGCGGGGGGGCTAATGAGCAGTTCTTC
CDR3 protein: CASSFVPGTSGGANEQFF

V gene: TRBV7-9
J gene: TRBJ1-2
D gene: .
CDR3 length: 15
clone size: .
CDR3 DNA: TGTGCCAGCAGCTTAGATTTTGCGGGGTTCTATGGCTACACCTTC
CDR3 protein: CASSLDFAGFYGYTF

V gene: TRBV2
J gene: TRBJ2-1
D gene: .
CDR3 length: 14
clone size: .
CDR3 DNA: TGTGCCAGCAGGGACGATACAGGGCAGAGTGAGCAGTTCTTC
CDR3 protein: CASRDDTGQSEQFF

V gene: TRBV4-1
J gene: TRBJ1-1
D gene: .
CDR3 length: 15
clone size: .
CDR3 DNA: TGCGCCAGCAGCCACAGACCGGACAGCGACACTGAAGCTTTCTTT
CDR3 protein: CASSHRPDSDTEAFF

V gene: TRBV3-1/TRBV3-2
J gene: TRBJ2-4
D gene: TRBD2
CDR3 length: 20
clone size: .
CDR3 DNA: TGTGCCAGCAGCCAAGAATATAGCGGGGGGGCCGCCGGGGCCAAAAACATTCAGTACTTC
CDR3 protein: CASSQEYSGGAAGAKNIQYF

V gene: TRBV19
J gene: TRBJ2-1
D gene: .
CDR3 length: 18
clone size: .
CDR3 DNA: TGTGCCAGTAGTATACGTGTACTCTCAAGAAGCTCCTACAATGAGCAGTTCTTC
CDR3 protein: CASSIRVLSRSSYNEQFF

V gene: TRBV2
J gene: TRBJ1-6
D gene: .
CDR3 length: 15
clone size: .
CDR3 DNA: TGTGCCAGCAGTGATCAAAGCTCCTATAATTCACCCCTCCACTTT
CDR3 protein: CASSDQSSYNSPLHF

V gene: TRBV6-5
J gene: TRBJ1-1
D gene: .
CDR3 length: 15
clone size: .
CDR3 DNA: TGTGCCAGCAGTTACTCGCTAGGCTTGAACACTGAAGCTTTCTTT
CDR3 protein: CASSYSLGLNTEAFF

V gene: TRBV18
J gene: TRBJ1-6
D gene: .
CDR3 length: 14
clone size: once
CDR3 DNA: TGTGCCAGCTCCGGGGGGCAGGGCCCCTCACCCCTCCACTTT
CDR3 protein: CASSGGQGPSPLHF

V gene: TRBV6-5
J gene: TRBJ2-7
D gene: .
CDR3 length: 12
clone size: once
CDR3 DNA: TGTGCCAGCAGCCCGGACAACTACGAGCAGTACTTC
CDR3 protein: CASSPDNYEQYF

V gene: TRBV7-9
J gene: TRBJ2-5
D gene: .
CDR3 length: 13
clone size: .
CDR3 DNA: TGTGCCAGCAGCTTAGACCCCCCGGAGACCCAGTACTTC
CDR3 protein: CASSLDPPETQYF

V gene: TRBV27
J gene: TRBJ1-2
D gene: .
CDR3 length: 14
clone size: .
CDR3 DNA: TGTGCCAGCAGTACCGGGACCGTGGGTGGTGGCTACACCTTC
CDR3 protein: CASSTGTVGGGYTF

V gene: TRBV7-8
J gene: TRBJ2-2
D gene: .
CDR3 length: 15
clone size: once
CDR3 DNA: TGTGCCAGCAGCCTCGGGCTTAAGAACACCGGGGAGCTGTTTTTT
CDR3 protein: CASSLGLKNTGELFF

V gene: TRBV10-3
J gene: TRBJ1-5
D gene: .
CDR3 length: 13
clone size: .
CDR3 DNA: TGTGCCATCAGTGAGTCAGGGGTCCAGCCCCAGCATTTT
CDR3 protein: CAISESGVQPQHF

V gene: TRBV3-1/TRBV3-2
J gene: TRBJ2-5
D gene: TRBD1
CDR3 length: 15
clone size: .
CDR3 DNA: TGTGCCAGCAGCCCGGGACAGGGTTTAGGGGAGACCCAGTACTTC
CDR3 protein: CASSPGQGLGETQYF

V gene: TRBV18
J gene: TRBJ1-3
D gene: .
CDR3 length: 16
clone size: .
CDR3 DNA: TGTGCCAGCTCCCAGTCAACAGGGCTCTCTGGAAACACCATATATTTT
CDR3 protein: CASSQSTGLSGNTIYF

V gene: TRBV15
J gene: TRBJ2-3
D gene: .
CDR3 length: 20
clone size: .
CDR3 DNA: TGTGCCACCAGCAGAGAACCCCCTGGTCGGAGCGGAACTAGCACAGATACGCAGTATTTT
CDR3 protein: CATSREPPGRSGTSTDTQYF

V gene: TRBV10-1
J gene: TRBJ2-3
D gene: TRBD1
CDR3 length: 14
clone size: .
CDR3 DNA: TGCGCCAGCAGTACCGCAGGGGGAACAGATACGCAGTATTTT
CDR3 protein: CASSTAGGTDTQYF

V gene: TRBV3-1/TRBV3-2
J gene: TRBJ1-5
D gene: .
CDR3 length: 14
clone size: .
CDR3 DNA: TGTGCCAGCACCCGGGGCAGGGTGAGTCAGCCCCAGCATTTT
CDR3 protein: CASTRGRVSQPQHF

V gene: TRBV6-1
J gene: TRBJ2-6
D gene: .
CDR3 length: 15
clone size: .
CDR3 DNA: TGTGCCAGCAGTGAAGCACAGGCGGGGGCCAACGTCCTGACTTTC
CDR3 protein: CASSEAQAGANVLTF

V gene: TRBV6-5
J gene: TRBJ2-2
D gene: .
CDR3 length: 12
clone size: .
CDR3 DNA: TGTGCCAGCGGTTCCAACACCGGGGAGCTGTTTTTT
CDR3 protein: CASGSNTGELFF

V gene: TRBV6-4
J gene: TRBJ1-6
D gene: TRBD1
CDR3 length: 14
clone size: .
CDR3 DNA: TGTGCCAGCAGTGTAGGGGGCGAGAATTCACCCCTCCACTTT
CDR3 protein: CASSVGGENSPLHF

V gene: TRBV9
J gene: TRBJ2-7
D gene: .
CDR3 length: 13
clone size: .
CDR3 DNA: TGTGCCAGCAGCGGGGACGCCGTTAGAGAGCAGTACTTC
CDR3 protein: CASSGDAVREQYF

V gene: TRBV7-7
J gene: TRBJ1-1
D gene: .
CDR3 length: 13
clone size: .
CDR3 DNA: TGTGCTAGCTCACCTGGGTTGAACACTGAAGCTTTCTTT
CDR3 protein: CASSPGLNTEAFF

V gene: TRBV3-1/TRBV3-2
J gene: TRBJ2-1
D gene: .
CDR3 length: 12
clone size: .
CDR3 DNA: TGTGCCAGCAGCCAAGAGGTCGATGAGCAGTTCTTC
CDR3 protein: CASSQEVDEQFF

V gene: TRBV5-1
J gene: TRBJ1-1
D gene: .
CDR3 length: 13
clone size: .
CDR3 DNA: TGCGCCAGCAGCTTTCGCGGGAACACTGAAGCTTTCTTT
CDR3 protein: CASSFRGNTEAFF

V gene: TRBV25-1
J gene: TRBJ1-3
D gene: .
CDR3 length: 13
clone size: .
CDR3 DNA: TGTGCCAGCAGGGATATGGTAGGAAACACCATATATTTT
CDR3 protein: CASRDMVGNTIYF

V gene: TRBV2
J gene: TRBJ2-1
D gene: TRBD2
CDR3 length: 16
clone size: once
CDR3 DNA: TGTGCCAGCAGAACTAGCGGGGGGCGAACCAACAATGAGCAGTTCTTC
CDR3 protein: CASRTSGGRTNNEQFF

V gene: TRBV19
J gene: TRBJ1-1
D gene: TRBD1
CDR3 length: 14
clone size: .
CDR3 DNA: TGTGCCAGTAGTAGAGGGACAGCCCTACTTGAAGCTTTCTTT
CDR3 protein: CASSRGTALLEAFF

V gene: TRBV19
J gene: TRBJ2-7
D gene: .
CDR3 length: 14
clone size: .
CDR3 DNA: TGTGCCAGTAGTAGGGGGGAGCCTTACTACGAGCAGTACTTC
CDR3 protein: CASSRGEPYYEQYF

V gene: TRBV6-5
J gene: TRBJ2-7
D gene: .
CDR3 length: 11
clone size: .
CDR3 DNA: TGTGCCAGCGGCCCCAGGGACGAGCAGTACTTC
CDR3 protein: CASGPRDEQYF

V gene: TRBV6-2/TRBV6-3
J gene: TRBJ1-5
D gene: TRBD1
CDR3 length: 16
clone size: .
CDR3 DNA: TGTGCCAGCAGTCTCGGGACAGGGGAGAGCAATCAGCCCCAGCATTTT
CDR3 protein: CASSLGTGESNQPQHF

V gene: TRBV12-3/TRBV12-4
J gene: TRBJ1-1
D gene: .
CDR3 length: 11
clone size: .
CDR3 DNA: TGTGCCAGCAGTTTAAGCACTGAAGCTTTCTTT
CDR3 protein: CASSLSTEAFF

V gene: TRBV5-4
J gene: TRBJ1-2
D gene: TRBD1
CDR3 length: 18
clone size: once
CDR3 DNA: TGTGCCAGCAGCTTGGTTGACAGGGGTGACCCTCTTAACTATGGCTACACCTTC
CDR3 protein: CASSLVDRGDPLNYGYTF

V gene: TRBV6-2/TRBV6-3
J gene: TRBJ2-2
D gene: .
CDR3 length: 16
clone size: .
CDR3 DNA: TGTGCCAGCAGTTACTCGAGGTCCACGAACACCGGGGAGCTGTTTTTT
CDR3 protein: CASSYSRSTNTGELFF

V gene: TRBV20-1
J gene: TRBJ2-1
D gene: .
CDR3 length: 11
clone size: .
CDR3 DNA: TGCAGTGCTAGCACAGGGAATGAGCAGTTCTTC
CDR3 protein: CSASTGNEQFF

V gene: TRBV6-5
J gene: TRBJ1-2
D gene: .
CDR3 length: 15
clone size: .
CDR3 DNA: TGTGCCAGCAGTTACGGGAGGGTGGATGGCTATGGCTACACCTTC
CDR3 protein: CASSYGRVDGYGYTF